This T cell receptor (beta chain) was retrieved from a study of regulatory T cells in long-lasting Graves disease. Overall study results and limits: With persistent disease, TRBV28, TRBJ1-2 and TRBJ2-5 were the favored segments.

As to time point: persistent/refractory GD, antithyroid drugs over 5 years with positive TRAb. Extracted RNA from PBMCs served as the source of the TCR library. It was by American Thyroid Association guidelines that Graves' disease was diagnosed. Enrollment of patients was through an endocrinology department in Xi'an, China. Notes on this clonotype: Antigen: not known.

CDR3 regions were amplified by Arm-PCR using iRepertoire HTBI primers to build TCR beta libraries. TCRdb re-derived calls from the multiplex PCR reads in MiXCR, one entry per CDR3 protein. Found here are hundreds of thousands of distinct CDR3 sequences, roughly 23% of them singletons; the top ten hold roughly an eighth. The CDR3 has 14 residues. V was clipped by 5 bases and J by 5 bases, with 18 bases between them. From germline, CDR1 is DFQATT and CDR2 SNEGSKA (reference sequence). The sequence derives from a female donor with Graves disease. The source was peripheral blood mononuclear cells (PBMCs), collected when the disease was refractory, from a patient treated with antithyroid drugs. This chain joins TRBV20-1 and TRBJ1-1; D remains unclear. CDR3 protein: CSAPVVGFGTEAFF. In nucleotides, the CDR3 is TGCAGTGCTCCAGTGGTGGGGTTCGGTACTGAAGCTTTCTTT.